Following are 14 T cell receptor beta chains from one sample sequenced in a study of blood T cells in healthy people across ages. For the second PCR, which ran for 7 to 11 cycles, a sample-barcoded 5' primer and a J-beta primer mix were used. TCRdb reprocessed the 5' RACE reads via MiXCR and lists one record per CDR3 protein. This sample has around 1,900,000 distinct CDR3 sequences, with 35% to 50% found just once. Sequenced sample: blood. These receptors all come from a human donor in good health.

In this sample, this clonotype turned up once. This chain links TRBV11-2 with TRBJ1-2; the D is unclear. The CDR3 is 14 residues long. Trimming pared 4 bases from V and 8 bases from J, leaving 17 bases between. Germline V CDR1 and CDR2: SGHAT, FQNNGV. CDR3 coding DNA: TGTGCCAGCAGCTCCTTGGAGTTAGGTCACGGCTACACCTTC. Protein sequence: CASSSLELGHGYTF.

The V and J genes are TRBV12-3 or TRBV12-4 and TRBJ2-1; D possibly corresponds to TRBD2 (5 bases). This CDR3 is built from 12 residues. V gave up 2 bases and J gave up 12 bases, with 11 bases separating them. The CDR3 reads CASSLSIGGQFF. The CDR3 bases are TGTGCCAGCAGTTTATCGATCGGAGGGCAGTTCTTC.

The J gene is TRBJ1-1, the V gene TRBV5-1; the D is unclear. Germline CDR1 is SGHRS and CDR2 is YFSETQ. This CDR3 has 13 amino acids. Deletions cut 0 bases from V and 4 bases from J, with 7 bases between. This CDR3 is CASSLEASTEAFF. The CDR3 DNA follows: TGCGCCAGCAGCTTGGAGGCTTCCACTGAAGCTTTCTTT.

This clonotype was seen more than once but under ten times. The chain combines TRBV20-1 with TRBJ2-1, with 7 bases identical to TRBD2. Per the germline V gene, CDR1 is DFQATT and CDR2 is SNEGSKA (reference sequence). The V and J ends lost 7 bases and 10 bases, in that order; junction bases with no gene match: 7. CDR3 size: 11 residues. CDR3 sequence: CSVSQLAEQFF. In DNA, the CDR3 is TGCAGTGTTTCACAACTAGCGGAGCAGTTCTTC.

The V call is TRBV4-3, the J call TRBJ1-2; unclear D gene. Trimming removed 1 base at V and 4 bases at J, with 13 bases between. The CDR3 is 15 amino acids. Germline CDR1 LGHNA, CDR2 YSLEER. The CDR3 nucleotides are TGCGCCAGCAGCCAAGTGGTGACGACCGGCTATGGCTACACCTTC. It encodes CASSQVVTTGYGYTF.

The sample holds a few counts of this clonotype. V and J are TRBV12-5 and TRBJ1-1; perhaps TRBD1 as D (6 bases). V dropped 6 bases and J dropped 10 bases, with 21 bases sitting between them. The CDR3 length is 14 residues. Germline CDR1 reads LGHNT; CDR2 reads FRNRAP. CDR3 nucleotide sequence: TGTGCTAGTGGGGAACAGGGTAGTACTCTAGGAGCTTTCTTT. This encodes CASGEQGSTLGAFF.

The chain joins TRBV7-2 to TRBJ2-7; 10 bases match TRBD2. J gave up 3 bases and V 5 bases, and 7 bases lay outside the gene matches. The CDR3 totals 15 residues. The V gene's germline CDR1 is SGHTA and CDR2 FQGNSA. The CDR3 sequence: CASSLEVAGGYEQYF. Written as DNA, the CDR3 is TGTGCCAGCAGCCTTGAGGTAGCGGGGGGCTACGAGCAGTACTTC.

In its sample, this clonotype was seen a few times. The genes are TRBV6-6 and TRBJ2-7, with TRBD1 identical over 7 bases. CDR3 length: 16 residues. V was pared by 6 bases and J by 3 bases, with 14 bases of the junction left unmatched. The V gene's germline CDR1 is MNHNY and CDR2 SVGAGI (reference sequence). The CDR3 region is CASRAGTATLGYEQYF. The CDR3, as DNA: TGTGCCAGCAGAGCCGGGACAGCCACGCTTGGCTACGAGCAGTACTTC.

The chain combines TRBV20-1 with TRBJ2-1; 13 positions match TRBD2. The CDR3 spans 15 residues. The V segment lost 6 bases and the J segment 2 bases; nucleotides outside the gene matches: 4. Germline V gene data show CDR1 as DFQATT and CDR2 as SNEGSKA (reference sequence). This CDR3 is CSALGLAGAYNEQFF. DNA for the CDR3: TGCAGTGCCCTAGGACTAGCGGGGGCCTACAATGAGCAGTTCTTC.

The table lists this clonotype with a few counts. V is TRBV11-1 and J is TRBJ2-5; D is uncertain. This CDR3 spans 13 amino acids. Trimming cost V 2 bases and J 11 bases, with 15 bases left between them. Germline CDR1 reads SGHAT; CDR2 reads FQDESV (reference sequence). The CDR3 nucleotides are TGTGCCAGCAGCTTAAAGGAACGGCCTCAGCAGTACTTC. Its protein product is CASSLKERPQQYF.

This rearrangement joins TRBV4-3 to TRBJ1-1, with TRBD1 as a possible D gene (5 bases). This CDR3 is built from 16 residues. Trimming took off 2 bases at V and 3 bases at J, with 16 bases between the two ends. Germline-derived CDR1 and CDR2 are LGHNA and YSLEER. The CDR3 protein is CASSQHSGGRDTEAFF. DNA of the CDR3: TGCGCCAGCAGCCAACATAGTGGGGGGAGGGACACTGAAGCTTTCTTT.

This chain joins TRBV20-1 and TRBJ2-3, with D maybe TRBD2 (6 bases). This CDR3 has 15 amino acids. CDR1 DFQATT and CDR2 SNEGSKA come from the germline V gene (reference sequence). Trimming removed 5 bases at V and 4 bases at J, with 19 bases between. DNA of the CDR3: TGCAGTGCTGAACCGGGAGCTCAAGCAGCAGATACGCAGTATTTT. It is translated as CSAEPGAQAADTQYF.

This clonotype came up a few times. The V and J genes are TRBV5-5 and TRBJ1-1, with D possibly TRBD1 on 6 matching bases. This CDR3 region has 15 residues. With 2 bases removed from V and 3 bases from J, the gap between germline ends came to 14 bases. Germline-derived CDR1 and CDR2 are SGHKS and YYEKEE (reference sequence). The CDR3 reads CASSFAGDGDTEAFF. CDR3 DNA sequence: TGTGCCAGCAGCTTCGCAGGGGATGGGGACACTGAAGCTTTCTTT.

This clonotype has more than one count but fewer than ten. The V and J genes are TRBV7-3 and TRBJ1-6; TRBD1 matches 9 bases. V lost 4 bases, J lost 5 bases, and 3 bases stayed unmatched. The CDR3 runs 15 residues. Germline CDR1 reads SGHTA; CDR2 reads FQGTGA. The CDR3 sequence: CASSWTGDNNSPLHF. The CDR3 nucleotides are TGTGCCAGCAGCTGGACAGGGGATAATAATTCACCCCTCCACTTT. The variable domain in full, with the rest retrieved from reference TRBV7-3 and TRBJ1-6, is GAGVSQTPSNKVTEKGKYVELRCDPISGHTALYWYRQSLGQGPEFLIYFQGTGAADDSGLPNDRFFAVRPEGSVSTLKIQRTERGDSAVYLCASSWTGDNNSPLHFGNGTRLTVT.